The clone carrying this TCR beta chain occurred a few times. Its antigen remains unidentified. The sample belongs to a study of identical twins. Notes on the study in general: High-abundance cord blood beta clonotypes had fewer insertions; memory repertoires showed none.

The germline V gene has CDR1 DFQATT and CDR2 SNEGSKA (reference sequence). Trimming took off 4 bases at V and 8 bases at J, with 5 bases between the two ends. The CDR3 is 9 amino acids. A single record per CDR3 protein comes from TCRdb applying MiXCR to the 5' RACE reads. The data hold about 730,000 distinct CDR3 sequences, with approximately 22% observed a single time. Separately, the same data were catalogued under a study of T cells expressing NK-cell markers. This second study notes: Most of the eight sequenced donors tested HCMV-seropositive; one tested seronegative. A range of roughly 1.0-8% of CD8+ T cells consisted of dominant NKG2C+ clonotypes in several donors.

The clonotype comes from a woman between 18 and 29 years old in good health. The sample consisted of PBMCs. The rearrangement uses TRBV20-1 and TRBJ1-2; D ambiguous. CDR3 coding DNA: TGCAGTGCTAACTTAGGCTACACCTTC. It encodes CSANLGYTF.